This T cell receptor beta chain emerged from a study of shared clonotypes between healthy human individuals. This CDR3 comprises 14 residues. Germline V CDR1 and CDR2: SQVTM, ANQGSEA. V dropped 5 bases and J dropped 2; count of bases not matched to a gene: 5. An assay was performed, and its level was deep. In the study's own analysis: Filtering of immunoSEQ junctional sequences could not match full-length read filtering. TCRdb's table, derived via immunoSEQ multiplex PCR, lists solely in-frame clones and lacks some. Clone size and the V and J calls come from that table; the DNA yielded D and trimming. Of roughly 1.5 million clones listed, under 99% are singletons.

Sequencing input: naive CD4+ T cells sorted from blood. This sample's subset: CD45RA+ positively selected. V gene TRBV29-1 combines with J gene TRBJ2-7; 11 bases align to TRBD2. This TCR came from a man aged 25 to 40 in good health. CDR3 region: CSVRVAGGPYEQYF. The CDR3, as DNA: TGCAGCGTTCGGGTAGCGGGAGGGCCCTACGAGCAGTACTTC.